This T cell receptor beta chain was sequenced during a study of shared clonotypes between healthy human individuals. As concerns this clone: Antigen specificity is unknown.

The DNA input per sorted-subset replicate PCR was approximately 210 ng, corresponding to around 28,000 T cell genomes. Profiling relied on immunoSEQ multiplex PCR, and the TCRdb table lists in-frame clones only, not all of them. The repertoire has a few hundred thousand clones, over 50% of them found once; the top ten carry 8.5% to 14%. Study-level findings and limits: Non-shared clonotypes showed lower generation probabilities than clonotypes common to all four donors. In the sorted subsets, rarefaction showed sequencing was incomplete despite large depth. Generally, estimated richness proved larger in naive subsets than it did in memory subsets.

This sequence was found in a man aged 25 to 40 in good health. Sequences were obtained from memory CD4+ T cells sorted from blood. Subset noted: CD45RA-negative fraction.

The CDR3 DNA sequence: TGCGCCAGCAGCTTGTGGGTCGACTTCGAGGTAAGGAATGAGCAGTTCTTC. This encodes CASSLWVDFEVRNEQFF. J is TRBJ2-1 and V is TRBV5-1; D is unresolved. V lost 1 base, J lost 7 bases, and 21 bases lay in between. Germline V CDR1 and CDR2: SGHRS, YFSETQ. This CDR3 contains 17 residues.